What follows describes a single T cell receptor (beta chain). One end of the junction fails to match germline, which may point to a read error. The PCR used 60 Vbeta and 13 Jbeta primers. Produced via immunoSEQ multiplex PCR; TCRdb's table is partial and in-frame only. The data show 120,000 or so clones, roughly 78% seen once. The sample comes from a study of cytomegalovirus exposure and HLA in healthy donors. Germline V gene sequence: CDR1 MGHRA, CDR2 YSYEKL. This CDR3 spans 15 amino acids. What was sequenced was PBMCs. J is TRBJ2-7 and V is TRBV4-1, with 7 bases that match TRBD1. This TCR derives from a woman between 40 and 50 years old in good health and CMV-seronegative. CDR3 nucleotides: TGTGCCAGCAGCCAAGGGCAGGGGGACACCTACGAGCAGTACTTC. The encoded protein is CASSQGQGDTYEQYF.